This T cell receptor (beta chain) was profiled in a study of CD8+CD57+ T cells in acquired aplastic anemia. Study-wide findings and caveats: Common to patients and controls were approximately 30 CD8+ CDR3 sequences. Researchers reported that CD8+ Simpson's diversity was not significantly different in patients versus controls.

TCR beta VDJ combinations and CDR3 sequences were profiled from genomic DNA. TCRdb reprocessed the reads via MiXCR and lists one record per CDR3 protein. The sample shows 250,000 or so distinct CDR3 sequences, around 45% of them seen only once. Selection for sequencing was limited to patients who had shown CD8+CD57+ cell expansion by flow cytometry. Patients, without exception, had severe acquired aplastic anemia. Blood samples were obtained from patients who had received no prior therapy. The V end was cut by 3 bases, the J end by 5 bases, with 16 bases between. The CDR3 is 16 residues long. CDR1 and CDR2 from the germline V gene are LNHNV and YYDKDF (reference sequence). About this clonotype itself: The antigen is not known.

Sequenced input: sorted CD4+, CD8+, or CD8+CD57+ T cells (not recorded which) from PBMCs. This TCR derives from a human donor with aplastic anemia. V and J are TRBV15 and TRBJ1-4; D is unclear. CDR3 in amino acids: CATSRARGTWNEKLFF. The CDR3 DNA reads as TGTGCCACCAGCAGGGCGCGAGGCACGTGGAATGAAAAACTGTTTTTT.